What follows describes a single T cell receptor beta chain. Original methodology: The authors estimated nucleated cell counts from reference gene primer amplification. Only in-frame clones appear in the TCRdb table, and some are missing; sequencing was by immunoSEQ multiplex PCR. D and trimming come from the DNA, and the V and J calls and clone size come from that table. This table has around 100,000 clones, more than 75% appearing once. This specimen belongs to a study of blood T cell repertoires in COVID-19. Study information: The origin of the acute and convalescent COVID-19 samples was the United States, Italy and Spain. PBMCs, B-cell-depleted T cells, or T cells provided the cDNA or gDNA that made up the material.

The junction had 16 bases not matched to a gene; V was cut back by 4 bases and J by 5 bases. Germline loops: CDR1 SGHNT, CDR2 YYREEE (reference sequence). The length of the CDR3 is 18 residues. The sample consisted of peripheral blood. The receptor comes from a human donor in a cohort sampled during active COVID-19. The chain uses TRBV5-4 and TRBJ2-5; 11 bases line up with TRBD2. The CDR3 nucleotides read TGTGCCAGCAGCCAAGCCCCCGGCGGGCTAGCGGGGGGTGAGACCCAGTACTTC. Its protein is CASSQAPGGLAGGETQYF.